This T cell receptor (beta chain) appears in the sequencing data of a study of blood T cell repertoires in COVID-19. Study-level information: There were acute and convalescent COVID-19 samples, and they came from the United States, Italy and Spain. T cells, B-cell-depleted T cells, or PBMCs provided the cDNA or gDNA that served as material.

How the authors handled the data: Amplified reference gene primers provided the basis for estimating nucleated cell counts. Some clones are missing from TCRdb's copy, which holds only in-frame ones; the method was immunoSEQ multiplex PCR. That table furnishes V, J and clone size, whereas the DNA furnished D and trimming. Of 260,000 or so clones in the sample, about 86% were seen once. Germline V CDR1 and CDR2: SGHDT, YYEEEE. J lost 5 bases, V lost 4 bases, and 12 bases had no gene match. The length of the CDR3 is 17 residues. V gene TRBV5-6 combines with J gene TRBJ2-5, with 12 bases fitting TRBD2. The TCR originated in a man at least 80 years old with acute or convalescent COVID-19. Input material: peripheral blood. For the CDR3, the DNA is TGTGCCAGCAGCCCGGCGACTAGCGGGAGCCCTCGGGAGACCCAGTACTTC. Its protein is CASSPATSGSPRETQYF. The whole variable domain, remainder taken from reference TRBV5-6 and TRBJ2-5, is DAGVTQSPTHLIKTRGQQVTLRCSPKSGHDTVSWYQQALGQGPQFIFQYYEEEERQRGNFPDRFSGHQFPNYSSELNVNALLLGDSALYLCASSPATSGSPRETQYFGPGTRLLVL.